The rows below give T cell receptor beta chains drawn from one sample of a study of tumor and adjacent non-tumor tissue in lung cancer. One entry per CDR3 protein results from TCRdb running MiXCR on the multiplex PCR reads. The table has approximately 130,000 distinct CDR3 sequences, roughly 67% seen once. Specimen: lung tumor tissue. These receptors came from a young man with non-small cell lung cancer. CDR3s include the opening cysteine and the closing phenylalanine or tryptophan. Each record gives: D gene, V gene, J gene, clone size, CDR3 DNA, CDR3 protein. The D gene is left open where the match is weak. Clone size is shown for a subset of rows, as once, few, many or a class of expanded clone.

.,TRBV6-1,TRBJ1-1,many,TGTGCCAGCAGTGGGGGGGTGCACACTGAAGCTTTCTTT,CASSGGVHTEAFF
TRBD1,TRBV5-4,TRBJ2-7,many,TGTGCCAGCAGCTTGGGGGACAGGGGTGACTACGAGCAGTACTTC,CASSLGDRGDYEQYF
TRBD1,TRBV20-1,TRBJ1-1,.,TGCAGTGCTAGCCGAACAGGGGGGGTTGAAGGTTTCTTT,CSASRTGGVEGFF
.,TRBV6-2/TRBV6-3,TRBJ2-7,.,TGTGCCTGCAAACAAACCGGCCCCTACGAGCAGTATTTC,CACKQTGPYEQYF
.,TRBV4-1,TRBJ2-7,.,TGCGCCAGCAGCCAAGACGATACAGAACAGACCTACGGGCAGTACTTC,CASSQDDTEQTYGQYF
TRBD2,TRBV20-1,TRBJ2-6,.,TGCAGTGTTAGAGGACTAGCGGGCTCTGGGGCCAACGTCCTGACTTTC,CSVRGLAGSGANVLTF
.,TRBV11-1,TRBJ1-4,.,TGTACCAGCAGCTTAACGGGACTCGCCAGGGCCAATGAAAAACTGTTTTTT,CTSSLTGLARANEKLFF
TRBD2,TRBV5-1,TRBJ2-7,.,TGCGCCAGCAGCTTGGGACTAGCGGCTTCCTACGAGCAGTACTTC,CASSLGLAASYEQYF
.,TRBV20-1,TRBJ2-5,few,TGCAGTGCTAGAGAATCGCGGGCTCAAGAGACCCAGTACTTC,CSARESRAQETQYF
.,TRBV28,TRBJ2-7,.,TGTGCCAGCAGACCCCCAGGGGACGAGCAATACTTC,CASRPPGDEQYF
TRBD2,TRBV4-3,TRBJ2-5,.,TGCGCCAGCAGCCAAGATGGCGTGCGAACTAGCGGAGTGGGGACCCAGTACTTC,CASSQDGVRTSGVGTQYF
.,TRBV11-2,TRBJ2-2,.,TGTGTCAGTAGCTCAGTCAGAGTCGGGGAGCTATTTTTT,CVSSSVRVGELFF
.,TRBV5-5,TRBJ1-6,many,TGTGCCAGCAGCGCGACAGGCGTGAATTCACCCCTCCACTTT,CASSATGVNSPLHF
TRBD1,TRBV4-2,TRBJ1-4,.,TGTGCCAGCGGCCAAAAGGGACAGAGTGAAAGACTGTTTTTT,CASGQKGQSERLFF
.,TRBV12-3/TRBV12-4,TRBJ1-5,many,TGTGCCAGCAGTTTAGGGGGCGGCGGTCAGCCCCAGCATTTT,CASSLGGGGQPQHF
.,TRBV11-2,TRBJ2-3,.,TGTCCCAGCAGCCCCGGGGTGAGGGCAGATATGCAGTATTTT,CPSSPGVRADMQYF
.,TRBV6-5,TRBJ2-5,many,TGTGCCAGCGGAAGCACTCAAGAGACCCAGTACTTC,CASGSTQETQYF
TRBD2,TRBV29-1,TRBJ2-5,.,TGCAGCGTCGGGGGGGCCATGGGAGAGACCCAGTACTTC,CSVGGAMGETQYF
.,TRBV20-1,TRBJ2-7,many,TGCAGTGCTAGAGCCCCTAGCCGTAAAGCACAGTACTTC,CSARAPSRKAQYF
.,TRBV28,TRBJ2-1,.,TGTGCCAGCAGTTTAGGTCAGTCATACAATGAGCTGTTCTTC,CASSLGQSYNELFF
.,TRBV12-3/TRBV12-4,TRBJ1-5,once,TGTGCCATTAGATTGGGGCAAGCGGGAGTTTCAGATACGCAGCATTTT,CAIRLGQAGVSDTQHF
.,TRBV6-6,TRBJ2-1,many,TGTGCCAGCAGACCCCCCGAGACTAGTAGTGAGCAGTTCTTC,CASRPPETSSEQFF
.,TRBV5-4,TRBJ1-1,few,TGTGCCAGCAGCTTGGTGGGTCAGAACACTGAAGCTTTCTTT,CASSLVGQNTEAFF
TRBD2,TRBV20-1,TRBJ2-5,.,TGTAGTGCGAGAAGGTGGACGGGACTAGCGCGAGAGACCCAGTACTTC,CSARRWTGLARETQYF
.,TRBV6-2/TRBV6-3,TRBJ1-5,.,TGTGCCAGTAGGCAGGGACATCAGCCCCACCATTTT,CASRQGHQPHHF
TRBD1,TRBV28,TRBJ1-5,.,TGTGACATCACAGGGGTTAAACAGTCCCAGCATTTT,CDITGVKQSQHF
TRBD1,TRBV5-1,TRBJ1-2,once,TGCGCCAGCAGCGGGACAGGTCTTAACTATGGCTACACCTTC,CASSGTGLNYGYTF
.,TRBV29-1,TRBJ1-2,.,TGCTGCGTTGACCCAGGCTACACCTTC,CCVDPGYTF
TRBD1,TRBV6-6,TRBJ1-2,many,TGTGCCAGCAGATCCGGGACAGGGACCTATGGCTACACCTTC,CASRSGTGTYGYTF
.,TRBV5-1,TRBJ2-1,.,TGCGCCAGCAGCTTGGGCCAGGCTTCCTACAATGAGCAGTTCTTC,CASSLGQASYNEQFF
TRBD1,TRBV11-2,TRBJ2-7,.,TGTACTAGCAGTGGCGACAGGGGGTACGAGCAGTACTTC,CTSSGDRGYEQYF
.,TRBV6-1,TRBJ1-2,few,TGTGCCAGCAGTGAAGGGCCCGGGGGTCGCTACACCTTC,CASSEGPGGRYTF
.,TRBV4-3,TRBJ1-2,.,TGCGTCAGCAGCCCCTCAAGATATTGGACCGACTATGGGTACACCTTC,CVSSPSRYWTDYGYTF
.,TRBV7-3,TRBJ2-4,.,TGTGCCAGCAGCCTTGGCCCAGGCGGCGACATTCAGTACTTC,CASSLGPGGDIQYF
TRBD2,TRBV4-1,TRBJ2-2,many,TGCGCCAGCAGTCATGCGGGAGTCATCACCGGGGAGCTGTTTTTT,CASSHAGVITGELFF
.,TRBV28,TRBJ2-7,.,TGTGCCAGCAGTCCCCATGACTACGAGCAGTACTTC,CASSPHDYEQYF
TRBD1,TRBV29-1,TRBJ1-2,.,TGCAGCGTTGGCAGCAGGGGGAGTGGCTACACCTTC,CSVGSRGSGYTF
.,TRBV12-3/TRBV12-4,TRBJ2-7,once,TGTGTCAGCAGTTTGGGACTGTCCCCTTACGAGCAGTACTTC,CVSSLGLSPYEQYF
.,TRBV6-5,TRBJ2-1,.,TGTGCCAGCAGTTACCAGGGTAGCTCCTACAATGAGCTGTTCTTC,CASSYQGSSYNELFF
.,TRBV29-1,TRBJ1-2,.,TGCAGTGTTGGTGTGGCAGGGGCGATCCTGGGAGGCTACACATTC,CSVGVAGAILGGYTF
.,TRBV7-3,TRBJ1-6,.,TGTGCCAGCAGCGCCCGGAGTTCCTATAATTCAACCCTCCACTTT,CASSARSSYNSTLHF
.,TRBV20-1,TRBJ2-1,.,TGCAGTGCTATAATGCCCGCCTCCTACAATGAGCAGTTCTTC,CSAIMPASYNEQFF
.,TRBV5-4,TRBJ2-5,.,TGTGCCAGCAACTTGGGGGGGACAGGAGACGGGACCCAGTATTTC,CASNLGGTGDGTQYF
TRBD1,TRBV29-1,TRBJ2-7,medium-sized,TGCAGCGCCCCGGGACAGGGGGCCAACGAGCAGTACTTC,CSAPGQGANEQYF
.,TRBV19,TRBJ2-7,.,TGTGCCAGTAGTATACAGGGGATCCACTACGAGCAGTACTTC,CASSIQGIHYEQYF
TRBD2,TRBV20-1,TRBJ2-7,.,TGCAGTATTAGAGATGGACTAGCGTACGGGCAGTACTTC,CSIRDGLAYGQYF
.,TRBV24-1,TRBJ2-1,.,TGTGCCACCAGTGATTTCGGACTGGAGGGAAATGAGCAGTTCTTC,CATSDFGLEGNEQFF
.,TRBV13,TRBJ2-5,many,TGTGCCAGCAGCTTAATGGAGACCCAGTACTTC,CASSLMETQYF
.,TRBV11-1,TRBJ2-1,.,TGTGCCAGCAGAACCGACAGACCAATATCCTTC,CASRTDRPISF
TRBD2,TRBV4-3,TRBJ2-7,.,TGCGCCAGCAGCCAAGATCTTCGCGGGGGGGCCGAAGAGCTGTACTTC,CASSQDLRGGAEELYF
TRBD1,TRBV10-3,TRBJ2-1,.,TGTGCCATCAGTGACCCTCGGACAGGGGTCAATGAGCAGATCTTC,CAISDPRTGVNEQIF
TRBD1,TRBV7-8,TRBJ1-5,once,TGTGGCAGCAGCCCTACCAGGGGGAATAGCAATCAGCCCCAGCATTTT,CGSSPTRGNSNQPQHF
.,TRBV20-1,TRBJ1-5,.,TGCAGTGCGACGACAGGCTGTCAATGGCATTTT,CSATTGCQWHF
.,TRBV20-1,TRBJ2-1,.,TGCAATACTAGAGACCATCAGGTCTCCTACAATGAGCAGTTCTTC,CNTRDHQVSYNEQFF
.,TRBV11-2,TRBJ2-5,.,TGTGCCAGCAATTTAGTTATTAGCAGAGGGGAGACCCAGTACTTC,CASNLVISRGETQYF
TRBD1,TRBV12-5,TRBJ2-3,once,TGTGTTAGTGGTTCGGCCAGGGGGCGAGATACGCAGTATTTT,CVSGSARGRDTQYF
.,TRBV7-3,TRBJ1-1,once,TGTACCAGCAGCTTAGAACGGAACACTGAAGCTTTCTTT,CTSSLERNTEAFF
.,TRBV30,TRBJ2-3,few,TGTGCCTGGAGTGTTGGGTTGGCGGACAAGGATACGCAGTATTTT,CAWSVGLADKDTQYF